Included here is one T cell receptor beta chain sequence, with context. V was pared by 0 bases and J by 3 bases, with 6 bases between. Per the germline V gene, CDR1 is SGHDT and CDR2 is YYEEEE. The length of the CDR3 is 13 residues. This sample was included in a study of blood T cell repertoires in COVID-19. Overall study context: The United States, Italy and Spain were the sources of the acute and convalescent COVID-19 samples. Sources were T cells, B-cell-depleted T cells, or PBMCs; the material itself was cDNA or gDNA.

Per the authors' pipeline: Amplification with reference gene primers provided the estimates of nucleated cell counts. Clones were read by immunoSEQ multiplex PCR, and TCRdb kept only the in-frame ones, dropping some. That table supplies the V and J calls and clone size; D and trimming were determined from the DNA. The sample includes some 210,000 clones, 80% to 90% of them seen just once. The clonotype comes from a human donor in a cohort sampled during active COVID-19. This chain uses TRBV5-6 with TRBJ1-1; D is ambiguous. The sequencing sample was made of peripheral blood. CDR3 DNA: TGTGCCAGCAGCTTGGTTGGCTACACTGAAGCTTTCTTT. This gives the protein CASSLVGYTEAFF. Using reference TRBV5-6 and TRBJ1-1 for the parts outside the CDR3, the full variable domain is DAGVTQSPTHLIKTRGQQVTLRCSPKSGHDTVSWYQQALGQGPQFIFQYYEEEERQRGNFPDRFSGHQFPNYSSELNVNALLLGDSALYLCASSLVGYTEAFFGQGTRLTVV.